This TCR beta chain is drawn from a study of shared clonotypes between healthy human individuals (dated by TCRdb to between 2020 and 2021). Some background on the complete study: The cohort included a few men and a couple of women between 18 and 49 years of age. For each donor, CD4 naive and CD4 memory were each given three plates, CD8 naive was given two plates, and CD8 memory was given one plate. The study deeply sequenced blood TCR repertoires of 5 or 6 healthy adults to estimate repertoire size and the extent of clonotype sharing between individuals. Different laboratories and diverse techniques were used to prepare libraries and sequence TCR repertoires, to increase sequencing depth and limit assay-specific biases. Leukapheresis yielded between about 0.85 and 9.5 billion PBMCs per donor. The full study reports these points: Because the study included a small number of donors, the genetic and exposure-history diversity represented was limited. Sampling was restricted to blood, and TCR repertoires in tissue are likely to differ from TCR repertoires in blood. Compared with non-shared clonotypes, clonotypes shared by all four sorted-subset donors had higher generation probabilities. Even with the large sequencing depth, rarefaction of the sorted-subset datasets indicated that sequencing was incomplete. Estimated clonotype richness was generally larger for naive than for memory subsets. Pairwise subsampling led to the expectation that sequencing depth would affect the degree of clonotype sharing among donors. Around 5% of naive CD4, more than 3% of naive CD8, approximately 2.2% of memory CD4, and 0.4% of memory CD8 clonotypes were shared across several donors.

The donors were healthy, HIV-negative adults with no recently reported acute infections or vaccinations. Only Caucasian adults living in Nashville, Tennessee, USA were represented among the donors. CD4+ T cells were enriched by magnetic negative selection, after which naive cells were positively selected on CD45RA and the negative fraction was taken as the memory subset. Blood was obtained by leukapheresis, after which PBMCs were separated by Ficoll-Histopaque density gradient centrifugation and cryopreserved in liquid nitrogen vapor phase. Analytical flow cytometry was used to check the purity and quantity of each magnetically sorted T cell population. Each sorted fraction had its genomic DNA isolated and then quantified by UV absorbance on a Nanodrop 2000c. Worth noting for this clone: This clone's antigen is unknown. No much larger clone exists at a distance of one base, and base qualities are not known.

Using the deep immunoSEQ assay, TCR CDR3 regions were amplified from genomic DNA by multiplex PCR. Extracted genomic DNA from each cell subset was spread evenly across all wells of several immunoSEQ 96-well plates, with each plate serving as a replicate. For sorted subsets, each replicate PCR was loaded with 200 to 250 ng genomic DNA, equivalent to 30,000 to 35,000 T cell genomes. Purified libraries were quantified with a Qubit 3.0 fluorometer, sized on a Bioanalyzer 2100, and re-quantified with the KAPA Library Quantification kit. Every immunoSEQ 96-well plate was sequenced on a dedicated single-read 150-cycle Illumina NextSeq 550 flow cell. Per the source publication's procedure: The immunoSEQ output contained only junctional sequences without quality scores, so filtering could not match that applied to full-length reads. To assign V/J genes and CDR3, sequences were annotated using PyIR, a Python wrapper for IgBLAST v1.9, with IMGT germline references. Any read was removed if the V/J assignment was weak (E-value above 1e-6), the CDR3 was missing, or the read contained stop codons, out-of-frame junctions, or ambiguous translated residues. V3J clonotypes were defined as sequences sharing the same inferred V gene, J gene, and CDR3 amino acid sequence. Percentage overlap between repertoires was computed as shared unique clonotypes divided by the size of the smaller repertoire. RTK rarefaction, the Chao1 estimator, and Recon v2.1 estimates of unobserved clonotypes were used to assess repertoire richness. OLGA was used to compute generation probabilities for all TCRbeta clonotypes that the gDNA method yielded from a few donors. Here the immuneACCESS table is served through TCRdb, limited to in-frame sequences with V and J called. Missing clones are a known gap in these copies; in checked studies unresolved V genes cover under half, and the rest lacks a known reason. That table gives V, J and clone size, and the DNA gave D and trimming. Here the sample has approximately 530,000 clones; approximately 94% occur a single time. Of the sample, under 0.065% falls within the top ten clones.

The clonotype comes from a woman aged 25 to 39 in good health. Sequencing input: naive CD4+ T cells sorted from blood. The cell subset or site label, read with the paper, signifies: CD45RA+ positively selected.

The CDR3 reads CASTPNLGGSYEQYF. The nucleotides read TGTGCCAGCACCCCCAACCTTGGGGGCTCCTACGAGCAGTACTTC. The rearranged segments are TRBV2 and TRBJ2-7; the D call is tentative, TRBD1 or TRBD2, as each matches 5 bases. Sequences SNHLY (CDR1) and FYNNEI (CDR2) are obtained from the germline V gene. The CDR3 holds 15 amino acids from the cysteine to the phenylalanine. The entry retains the CDR3 DNA only, 45 bases that are in frame from base 1. Relative to germline, V is 7 bases shorter and J is 0 bases shorter, with 16 bases between their ends.